The 29 T cell receptor beta chains below were found in one sample sequenced in a study of blood T cell repertoires in COVID-19. The assay was immunoSEQ multiplex PCR, and TCRdb's table has in-frame clones only and misses some. The sample has 150,000 to 200,000 clones; 65% to 80% are singletons. What was sequenced was PBMCs or T cells enriched from blood (not recorded which). Every receptor here comes from a woman aged 45-65 years with acute COVID-19.

This clone was seen a few times. The chain couples TRBV7-6 to TRBJ1-5; TRBD1 is a possible D gene (5 bases). Trimming took off 7 bases at V and 1 base at J, with 14 bases between the two ends. Germline V gives CDR1 SGHVS, CDR2 FNYEAQ. The CDR3 covers 15 residues. CDR3 sequence reads: CASKKQGRSNQPQHF. As DNA, the CDR3 is TGTGCCAGCAAAAAGCAGGGAAGGAGCAATCAGCCCCAGCATTTT.

The gene calls are TRBV29-1 and TRBJ1-5, with D possibly being TRBD1 (5 bases). V was cut by 1 base and J by 6 bases, with 10 bases left in between. CDR3 length: 13 amino acids. Germline assignment: CDR1 SQVTM and CDR2 ANQGSEA. This chain's CDR3 is CSVEVGEAQPQHF. The CDR3 coding sequence is TGCAGCGTTGAAGTAGGGGAGGCTCAGCCCCAGCATTTT.

The chain recombines TRBV10-1 with TRBJ2-3; 9 bases align to TRBD2. The V gene end was trimmed by 3 bases and the J gene end by 0 bases; junction bases not matched to a gene: 4. CDR1 is WNHNN and CDR2 is SYGVQD in the germline V gene (reference sequence). The CDR3 runs 16 residues. Here the CDR3 DNA reads TGCGCCAGCAGTGAAGCCAGCGGGGGGAGCACAGATACGCAGTATTTT. It translates to CASSEASGGSTDTQYF.

The chain joins TRBV6-5 to TRBJ2-2; D is unresolved. Trimming left V 9 bases short and J 1 base short, with 9 bases between. This CDR3 region has 13 residues. CDR1 and CDR2 (germline): MNHEY, SVGAGI. Here the CDR3 DNA reads TGTGCCAGTACTGCGTTGAACACCGGGGAGCTGTTTTTT. It translates to CASTALNTGELFF.

This chain uses TRBV6-2 or TRBV6-3 with TRBJ1-2; 8 positions agree with TRBD1. The V gene's germline CDR1 is MNHEY and CDR2 SVGEGT. The CDR3 has 14 amino acids. V shed 4 bases, J shed 8 bases, and the junction held 9 bases outside the gene matches. The CDR3 DNA sequence: TGTGCCAGCAGTTTAGGACAGGGAGGGGAAGGCTACACCTTC. It specifies CASSLGQGGEGYTF.

This chain connects TRBV10-3 to TRBJ1-3, with a tentative D call TRBD1 (5 bases). Germline V gives CDR1 ENHRY, CDR2 SYGVKD. V shed 9 bases and J shed 1 base, with 19 bases lying between them. The CDR3 sequence is 16 residues long. In nucleotides, the CDR3 is TGTGCCATTGGGGCCGGGAACCGGGGGTCTGGAAACACCATATATTTT. Its translation: CAIGAGNRGSGNTIYF.

The V and J genes are TRBV11-3 and TRBJ1-1; TRBD1 matches 7 bases. V lost 5 bases and J lost 0; bases outside the gene matches: 3. CDR1 and CDR2 from the germline V gene are SGHNT and YENEEA. This CDR3 contains 14 residues. The DNA for the CDR3 is TGTGCCAGCAGCGAGAGGGGGCTGAACACTGAAGCTTTCTTT. Translating gives CASSERGLNTEAFF. Supplemented by reference TRBV11-3 and TRBJ1-1, the full variable domain reads EAGVVQSPRYKIIEKKQPVAFWCNPISGHNTLYWYLQNLGQGPELLIRYENEEAVDDSQLPKDRFSAERLKGVDSTLKIQPAELGDSAVYLCASSERGLNTEAFFGQGTRLTVV.

This clone was seen more than once but under ten times. The chain couples TRBV7-3 to TRBJ1-3; D gene ambiguous. The CDR3 extends over 15 amino acids. The ends were cut back, 2 bases at V and 2 bases at J, with 10 bases in the middle. The germline gives CDR1 SGHTA, CDR2 FQGTGA. The CDR3 region is CASSLAAGTGNTIYF. In nucleotides, the CDR3 is TGTGCCAGCAGCTTAGCCGCGGGTACTGGAAACACCATATATTTT.

The chain recombines TRBV7-8 with TRBJ2-1; TRBD2 might be the D (5 bases). CDR1 is SGHVS, CDR2 FQNEAQ, per germline. The CDR3 is 12 amino acids. V was pared by 5 bases and J by 7 bases, with 9 bases between. The CDR3 sequence is CASSLTRNEQFF. In DNA, the CDR3 is TGTGCCAGCAGCCTAACTAGGAATGAGCAGTTCTTC.

This clone was counted many times. This chain links TRBV4-1 with TRBJ2-1; D might be TRBD2 (5 bases). Germline V lookup: CDR1 MGHRA, CDR2 YSYEKL. The CDR3 length is 19 residues. Trimming shortened V by 1 base and J by 2 bases, and 21 bases separated the two germline ends. The CDR3 protein is CASSQGSTHGDRTYNEQFF. The CDR3 DNA sequence: TGCGCCAGCAGCCAAGGTTCCACTCACGGGGATCGGACCTACAATGAGCAGTTCTTC.

The chain combines TRBV11-2 with TRBJ1-2, with 8 bases that match TRBD1. The V gene's germline CDR1 is SGHAT and CDR2 FQNNGV. The CDR3 totals 14 residues. With 5 bases clipped from V and 2 bases from J, the junction kept 4 bases outside the gene matches. In DNA, the CDR3 is TGTGCCAGCAGCCCTTGGACAGGGAACTATGGCTACACCTTC. Amino acid sequence: CASSPWTGNYGYTF. Supplemented by reference TRBV11-2 and TRBJ1-2, the full variable domain reads EAGVAQSPRYKIIEKRQSVAFWCNPISGHATLYWYQQILGQGPKLLIQFQNNGVVDDSQLPKDRFSAERLKGVDSTLKIQPAKLEDSAVYLCASSPWTGNYGYTFGSGTRLTVV.

The V call is TRBV7-9, the J call TRBJ2-5, with TRBD1 matching over 7 bases. Germline CDR1 is SEHNR and CDR2 is FQNEAQ (reference sequence). The V and J ends lost 2 bases and 4 bases, in that order; junction bases with no gene match: 1. The CDR3 is 13 amino acids. CDR3 region: CASSLNRGETQYF. In DNA, the CDR3 is TGTGCCAGCAGCTTAAACAGGGGAGAGACCCAGTACTTC.

The chain couples TRBV5-1 to TRBJ2-1; no clear D. This CDR3 has 15 residues. V lost 3 bases, J lost 6 bases, and 16 bases lay in between. In germline, CDR1 is SGHRS, CDR2 YFSETQ. In nucleotides, the CDR3 is TGCGCCAGCAGCTCAACCCGGGTTGATCGCAATGAGCAGTTCTTC. Translating gives CASSSTRVDRNEQFF. Combining the CDR3 with reference TRBV5-1 and TRBJ2-1 gives the whole variable domain KAGVTQTPRYLIKTRGQQVTLSCSPISGHRSVSWYQQTPGQGLQFLFEYFSETQRNKGNFPGRFSGRQFSNSRSEMNVSTLELGDSALYLCASSSTRVDRNEQFFGPGTRLTVL.

This clone was counted once. The gene calls are TRBV7-9 and TRBJ1-2; D is possibly TRBD1 (5 bases). The CDR3 spans 13 residues. V gave up 5 bases and J gave up 8 bases, with 15 bases separating them. Germline assignment: CDR1 SEHNR and CDR2 FQNEAQ (reference sequence). CDR3 nucleotide sequence: TGTGCCAGCAGCCCTAGATTGGGGCACGGCTACACCTTC. Encoded protein: CASSPRLGHGYTF.

The chain combines TRBV5-5 with TRBJ1-4, with 8 nucleotides matching TRBD1. Germline loops: CDR1 SGHKS, CDR2 YYEKEE (reference sequence). The J segment lost 1 base and the V segment lost 4 bases, leaving 12 bases of the junction unmatched. This CDR3 contains 18 residues. The CDR3 region is CASSPEPARGRTNEKLFF. In nucleotides, the CDR3 is TGTGCCAGCAGCCCCGAGCCCGCCAGGGGGCGAACTAATGAAAAACTGTTTTTT.

This clone was seen only once. V is TRBV27 and J is TRBJ1-6; unclear D gene. V shed 2 bases and J shed 7 bases, with 3 bases lying between them. Germline CDR1 reads MNHEY; CDR2 reads SMNVEV (reference sequence). CDR3 length: 12 residues. DNA of the CDR3: TGTGCCAGCAGTTTACCAAATTCACCCCTCCACTTT. This codes for CASSLPNSPLHF.

This chain uses TRBV9 with TRBJ1-2; D unresolved. The length of the CDR3 is 14 residues. Germline assignment: CDR1 SGDLS and CDR2 YYNGEE. Trimming took 0 bases from V and 4 from J, leaving 10 bases between them. CDR3 loop: CASSVGGSPYGYTF. The CDR3 nucleotides are TGTGCCAGCAGCGTAGGAGGGTCCCCCTATGGCTACACCTTC.

The chain links TRBV18 to TRBJ2-1, with D unclear. Trimming took 2 bases from V and 4 from J, leaving 6 bases between them. The CDR3 loop spans 13 amino acids. Germline CDR1 is KGHSH and CDR2 is LQKENI. For the CDR3, the DNA is TGTGCCAGCTCACCAGGGCGATACAATGAGCAGTTCTTC. Amino acids: CASSPGRYNEQFF.

The chain is built from TRBV2 and TRBJ1-3; tentatively, D is TRBD1 (5 bases). The V end was cut by 6 bases, the J end by 2 bases, with 8 bases between. CDR1 SNHLY and CDR2 FYNNEI come from the germline V gene. The CDR3 length is 13 residues. DNA of the CDR3: TGTGCCAGCAGGGGAGGGGCTGGAAACACCATATATTTT. Translating it yields CASRGGAGNTIYF.

The chain carries TRBV19 and TRBJ2-2; the match to TRBD1 covers 9 bases. CDR1 and CDR2 (germline): LNHDA, SQIVND (reference sequence). J gave up 0 bases and V 6 bases, and 8 bases lay outside the gene matches. This CDR3 has 17 residues. CDR3 loop: CASRNGQGLSNTGELFF. The CDR3 coding sequence is TGTGCCAGTAGGAACGGACAGGGGCTCTCGAACACCGGGGAGCTGTTTTTT.

The chain carries TRBV7-6 and TRBJ2-2; no reliable D call. V was clipped by 2 bases and J by 4 bases, with 5 bases between them. CDR1 is SGHVS, CDR2 FNYEAQ, per germline. The CDR3 is 13 amino acids. DNA of the CDR3: TGTGCCAGCAGCTTACAGGTCACCGGGGAGCTGTTTTTT. Translation: CASSLQVTGELFF.

The chain has TRBV9 and TRBJ1-4, with D perhaps matching TRBD1 (6 bases). The CDR3 covers 16 residues. Trimming pared 0 bases from V and 5 bases from J, leaving 14 bases between. Germline CDR1 is SGDLS and CDR2 is YYNGEE. DNA of the CDR3: TGTGCCAGCAGCGTAGCTGGGGGCCACCAAAATGAAAAACTGTTTTTT. Encoded protein: CASSVAGGHQNEKLFF. The complete variable domain, with remaining parts taken from reference TRBV9 and TRBJ1-4, reads DSGVTQTPKHLITATGQRVTLRCSPRSGDLSVYWYQQSLDQGLQFLIQYYNGEERAKGNILERFSAQQFPDLHSELNLSSLELGDSALYFCASSVAGGHQNEKLFFGSGTQLSVL.

The rearrangement joins TRBV27 to TRBJ2-1; 9 nucleotides match TRBD1. Germline CDR1 is MNHEY and CDR2 is SMNVEV (reference sequence). CDR3 length: 14 amino acids. V lost 5 bases and J lost 8; bases outside the gene matches: 7. Here the CDR3 reads CASSTDRGGHEQFF. The CDR3, as DNA: TGTGCCAGCAGTACCGACAGGGGGGGCCATGAGCAGTTCTTC.

The chain links TRBV25-1 to TRBJ1-2; D is perhaps TRBD1 (5 bases). CDR3 length equals 14 residues. Per the germline V gene, CDR1 is MGHDK and CDR2 is SYGVNS. V was pared by 2 bases and J by 6 bases, with 13 bases between. The CDR3 is CASSEGGVVDGYTF. CDR3 bases: TGTGCCAGCAGTGAAGGAGGGGTGGTAGATGGCTACACCTTC.

This clone was seen just once. This rearrangement joins TRBV3-1 (or the pseudogene TRBV3-2) to TRBJ2-7; D is unresolved. The CDR3 has 14 amino acids. Germline values: CDR1 LGHDT, CDR2 YNNKEL (reference sequence). V dropped 1 base and J dropped 2 bases, with 9 bases sitting between them. In DNA form, the CDR3 reads TGTGCCAGCAGCCAAGGAGACAATACCTACGAGCAGTACGTC. This gives the protein CASSQGDNTYEQYV.

The J gene is TRBJ1-4, the V gene TRBV7-2, with 7 bases fitting TRBD1. This CDR3 has 15 residues. V dropped 5 bases and J dropped 4; count of bases not matched to a gene: 7. Looked up from germline, CDR1 is SGHTA and CDR2 is FQGNSA. The CDR3 reads CASSGRQGINEKLFF. CDR3 sequence (DNA): TGTGCCAGCAGCGGTAGACAGGGAATTAATGAAAAACTGTTTTTT.

This clone showed up just a few times. J is TRBJ1-1 and V is TRBV9; D is possibly TRBD1 (6 bases). This CDR3 is 15 amino acids long. V dropped 7 bases and J dropped 1 base, with 17 bases sitting between them. Per the germline V gene, CDR1 is SGDLS and CDR2 is YYNGEE. This chain's CDR3 is CASQVGGRENTEAFF. The CDR3 coding sequence is TGTGCCAGCCAGGTGGGGGGGCGCGAGAACACTGAAGCTTTCTTT.

The chain carries TRBV7-8 and TRBJ2-1; TRBD2 matches at 8 bases. The CDR3 runs 14 residues. Germline values: CDR1 SGHVS, CDR2 FQNEAQ. Trimming at V came to 7 bases and at J to 0 bases, leaving 2 bases not matched to a gene. CDR3 nucleotides: TGTGCCAGCATCGCGGGGGGCTCCTACAATGAGCAGTTCTTC. Protein product: CASIAGGSYNEQFF.

About this clone itself: The junction does not match germline at one end; this may be a read error. The chain joins TRBV18 to TRBJ1-5; 9 bases match TRBD1. This CDR3 is built from 16 residues. Germline CDR1 and CDR2: KGHSH and LQKENI. The CDR3 sequence is CASSSTPGQGNQPQHF. In DNA form, the CDR3 reads TGTGCCAGCTCATCGACACCGGGACAGGGCAACCAGCCCCAGCATTTT.